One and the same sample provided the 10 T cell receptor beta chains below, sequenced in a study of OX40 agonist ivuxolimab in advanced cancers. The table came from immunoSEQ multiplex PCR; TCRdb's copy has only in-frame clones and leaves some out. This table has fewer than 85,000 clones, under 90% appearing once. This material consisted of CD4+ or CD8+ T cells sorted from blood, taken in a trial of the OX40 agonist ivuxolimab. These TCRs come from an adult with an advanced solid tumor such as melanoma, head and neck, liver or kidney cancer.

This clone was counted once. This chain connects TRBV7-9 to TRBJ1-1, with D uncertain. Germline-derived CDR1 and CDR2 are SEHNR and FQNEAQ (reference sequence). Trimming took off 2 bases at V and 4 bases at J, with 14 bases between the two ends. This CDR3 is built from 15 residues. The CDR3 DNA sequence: TGTGCCAGCAGCTTATCATCGGGAGGGCCCACTGAAGCTTTCTTT. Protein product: CASSLSSGGPTEAFF.

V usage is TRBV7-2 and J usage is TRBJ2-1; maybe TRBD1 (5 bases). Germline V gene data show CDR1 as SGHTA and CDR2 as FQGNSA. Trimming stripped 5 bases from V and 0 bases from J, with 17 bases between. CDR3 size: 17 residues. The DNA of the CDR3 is TGTGCCAGCAGCCTAAGCAGGGCTATAAGCTCCTACAATGAGCAGTTCTTC. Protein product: CASSLSRAISSYNEQFF.

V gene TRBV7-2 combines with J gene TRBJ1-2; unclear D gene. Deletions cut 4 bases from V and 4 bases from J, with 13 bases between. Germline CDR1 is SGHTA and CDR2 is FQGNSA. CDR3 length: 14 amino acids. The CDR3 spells CASSWTQESYGYTF. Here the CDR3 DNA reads TGTGCCAGCAGCTGGACCCAGGAGAGCTATGGCTACACCTTC.

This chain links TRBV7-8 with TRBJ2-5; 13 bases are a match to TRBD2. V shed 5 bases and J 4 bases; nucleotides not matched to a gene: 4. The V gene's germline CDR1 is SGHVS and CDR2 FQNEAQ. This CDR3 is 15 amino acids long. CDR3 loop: CASSPTSGRGETQYF. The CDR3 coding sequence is TGTGCCAGCAGCCCTACTAGCGGGAGGGGAGAGACCCAGTACTTC.

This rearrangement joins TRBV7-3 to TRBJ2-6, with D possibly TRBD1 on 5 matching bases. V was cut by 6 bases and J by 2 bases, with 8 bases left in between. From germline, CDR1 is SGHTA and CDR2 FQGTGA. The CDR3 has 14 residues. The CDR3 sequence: CASRQGAGANVLTF. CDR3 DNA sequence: TGTGCCAGCAGGCAAGGGGCTGGGGCCAACGTCCTGACTTTC.

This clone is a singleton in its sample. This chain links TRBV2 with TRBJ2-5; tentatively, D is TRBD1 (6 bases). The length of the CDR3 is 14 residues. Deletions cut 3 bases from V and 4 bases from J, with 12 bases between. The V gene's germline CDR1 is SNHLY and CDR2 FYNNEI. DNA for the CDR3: TGTGCCAGCAGTGAGCGCAGGGGCGGAGAGACCCAGTACTTC. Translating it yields CASSERRGGETQYF.

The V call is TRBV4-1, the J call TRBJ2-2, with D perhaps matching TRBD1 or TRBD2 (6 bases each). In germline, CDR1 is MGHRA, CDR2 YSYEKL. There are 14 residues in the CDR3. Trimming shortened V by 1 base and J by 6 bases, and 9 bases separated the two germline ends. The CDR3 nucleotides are TGCGCCAGCAGCCAAGTCCGGGGGCCCGGGGAGCTGTTTTTT. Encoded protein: CASSQVRGPGELFF.

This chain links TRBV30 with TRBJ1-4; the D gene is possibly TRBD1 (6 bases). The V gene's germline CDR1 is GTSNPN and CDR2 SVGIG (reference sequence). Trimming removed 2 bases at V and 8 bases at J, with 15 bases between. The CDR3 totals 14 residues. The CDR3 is CAWSRGGSYEKLFF. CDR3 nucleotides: TGTGCCTGGAGTCGTGGGGGCAGTTACGAAAAACTGTTTTTT.

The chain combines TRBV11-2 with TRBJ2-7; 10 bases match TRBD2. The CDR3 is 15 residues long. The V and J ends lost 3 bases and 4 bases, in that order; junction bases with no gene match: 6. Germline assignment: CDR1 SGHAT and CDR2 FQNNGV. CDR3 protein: CASSLASGSQYEQYF. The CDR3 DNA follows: TGTGCCAGCAGCTTGGCTAGCGGGAGTCAGTACGAGCAGTACTTC. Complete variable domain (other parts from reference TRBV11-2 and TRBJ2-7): EAGVAQSPRYKIIEKRQSVAFWCNPISGHATLYWYQQILGQGPKLLIQFQNNGVVDDSQLPKDRFSAERLKGVDSTLKIQPAKLEDSAVYLCASSLASGSQYEQYFGPGTRLTVT.

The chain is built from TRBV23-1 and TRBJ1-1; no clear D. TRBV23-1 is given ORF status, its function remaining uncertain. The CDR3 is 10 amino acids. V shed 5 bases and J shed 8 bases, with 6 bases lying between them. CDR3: CASSLREAFF. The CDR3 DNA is TGCGCCAGCAGTTTGAGGGAAGCTTTCTTT.